This entry is about one TCR beta chain. Its matching antigen is unknown. The data stem from a study of CD8+ T cells in alopecia areata. RNA was extracted and reverse transcribed into cDNA as the sequencing template. TCRdb's table, derived via immunoSEQ multiplex PCR, lists solely in-frame clones and lacks some. The table has about 210,000 clones, around three fifths seen once; the top ten hold more than 3.5%. The germline CDR1 and CDR2 sequences are SGHRS and YFSETQ. The CDR3 has 13 amino acids. The V end was cut by 3 bases, the J end by 9 bases, with 15 bases between. Treatment given: oral pan-JAK inhibitor, 5-10 mg twice daily. The investigators collected lesional scalp punch biopsies and peripheral blood from alopecia areata patients. Study findings and constraints: Scalp clonality dropped significantly under tofacitinib, as did expanded CD8+ top-100 clones. Although TCR sharing was seen in mice, sharing across patients was less clear, possibly for HLA-related reasons.

The chain joins TRBV5-1 to TRBJ1-1; D unresolved. The sequence came from a human donor with alopecia areata. Source: CD4+ T cells sorted from blood, taken at week 4, from a patient treated with tofacitinib. CDR3 DNA sequence: TGCGCCAGCAGCTGGGGAAAGGAGGCAAAAGCTTTCTTT. Translating gives CASSWGKEAKAFF.